The 5 T cell receptor beta chains below were found in one sample sequenced in a study of spatial heterogeneity in lung cancer. Sample time point: sample taken at primary tumor resection. Unsorted whole RNA samples from tumor, nontumor lung or frozen PBMC were sequenced. TCRdb passed the 5' RACE reads through MiXCR, listing each CDR3 protein once. The sample yields 50,000 or so distinct CDR3 sequences, approximately 7.6% seen once. The source was PBMCs, collected at surgery. The receptor set was obtained from a female donor with early-stage non-small cell lung cancer.

This clonotype appeared a few times. The V gene is TRBV12-3 or TRBV12-4, the J gene TRBJ1-1, with D tentatively TRBD1 (5 bases). The V gene lost 6 bases and the J gene lost 4 bases, with 12 bases spanning the gap. CDR3 size: 13 residues. The chain's CDR3 is CASRNQGVTEAFF. The CDR3 region has the DNA TGTGCCAGCAGAAACCAGGGAGTCACTGAAGCTTTCTTT.

This clonotype was found a few times. The J gene is TRBJ1-1, the V gene TRBV11-3, with a tentative D call TRBD1 (5 bases). Trimming left V 2 bases short and J 1 base short, with 8 bases between. The CDR3 length is 14 residues. Germline CDR1 and CDR2: SGHNT and YENEEA. CDR3 region: CASSLQGPNTEAFF. In DNA, the CDR3 is TGTGCCAGCAGCTTACAGGGCCCGAACACTGAAGCTTTCTTT.

The chain uses TRBV5-1 and TRBJ1-2, with TRBD1 matching 7 bases. V shed 4 bases, J shed 4 bases, and the junction held 7 bases outside the gene matches. There are 14 residues in the CDR3. Germline V CDR1 and CDR2: SGHRS, YFSETQ. Here the CDR3 DNA reads TGCGCCAGCAGCAAAGACAGGGTCGGCTATGGCTACACCTTC. Translating it yields CASSKDRVGYGYTF.

The V call is TRBV20-1, the J call TRBJ2-3; possible D gene TRBD2, 6 bases. V lost 7 bases and J lost 0, with 17 bases in between. The CDR3 runs to 15 residues. Per germline, CDR1 DFQATT and CDR2 SNEGSKA (reference sequence). The DNA for the CDR3 is TGCAGTGGGGATTTGCGGGGTTATAGCACAGATACGCAGTATTTT. It codes for CSGDLRGYSTDTQYF.

There are many counts of this clonotype. V is TRBV29-1 and J is TRBJ2-7; D possibly corresponds to TRBD1 (6 bases). The CDR3 extends over 13 amino acids. Trimming removed 5 bases at V and 0 bases at J, with 11 bases between. Germline V gene data show CDR1 as SQVTM and CDR2 as ANQGSEA. CDR3 region: CSVTTGRSYEQYF. CDR3 in DNA: TGCAGCGTTACGACAGGCCGCTCCTACGAGCAGTACTTC.